These T cell receptor beta chains were read from a single sample in a study of cytomegalovirus exposure and HLA in healthy donors. Assay: immunoSEQ multiplex PCR; the TCRdb copy retains only in-frame clones and omits some. Recorded here are roughly 62,000 clones; the top ten clones represent more than 2%. The sample was PBMCs. Receptors were obtained from a woman under 30 in good health and CMV-seronegative. The CDR3 runs from the conserved cysteine through the conserved F or W. The order of the fields is V gene, D gene, J gene, CDR3 length, CDR3 protein, CDR3 DNA. D genes are given only for firm matches.

v_gene: TRBV28
d_gene: TRBD1
j_gene: TRBJ2-7
len: 15
CDR3aa: CASSSPGTGTSEQYF
CDR3nt: TGTGCCAGCAGTTCCCCCGGGACAGGGACAAGCGAGCAGTACTTC

v_gene: TRBV5-6
d_gene: .
j_gene: TRBJ1-2
len: 13
CDR3aa: CASSLGGGAGYTF
CDR3nt: TGTGCCAGCAGCTTGGGCGGAGGGGCCGGCTACACCTTC

v_gene: TRBV20-1
d_gene: .
j_gene: TRBJ1-2
len: 11
CDR3aa: CSAGQIYGYTF
CDR3nt: TGCAGTGCCGGACAGATCTATGGCTACACCTTC

v_gene: TRBV6-5
d_gene: .
j_gene: TRBJ2-1
len: 16
CDR3aa: CASSYTGASSYNEQFF
CDR3nt: TGTGCCAGCAGTTACACGGGAGCCAGCTCCTACAATGAGCAGTTCTTC

v_gene: TRBV5-1
d_gene: .
j_gene: TRBJ2-1
len: 12
CDR3aa: CASRLEGVEQFF
CDR3nt: TGCGCCAGCAGATTGGAGGGGGTTGAGCAGTTCTTC

v_gene: TRBV20-1
d_gene: .
j_gene: TRBJ2-7
len: 11
CDR3aa: CSASRDYEQYF
CDR3nt: TGCAGTGCAAGCAGGGACTACGAGCAGTACTTC

v_gene: TRBV10-3
d_gene: .
j_gene: TRBJ2-3
len: 16
CDR3aa: CAISPSYGDSTDTQYF
CDR3nt: TGTGCCATCAGTCCCTCATACGGGGATAGCACAGATACGCAGTATTTT

v_gene: TRBV5-1
d_gene: TRBD1
j_gene: TRBJ1-5
len: 15
CDR3aa: CASSLGQAPSQPQHF
CDR3nt: TGCGCCAGCAGCCTGGGACAGGCCCCAAGTCAGCCCCAGCATTTT

v_gene: TRBV5-1
d_gene: .
j_gene: TRBJ2-7
len: 14
CDR3aa: CASSWRSETYEQYF
CDR3nt: TGCGCCAGCAGCTGGCGCAGCGAGACCTACGAGCAGTACTTC

v_gene: TRBV6-4
d_gene: TRBD2
j_gene: TRBJ2-7
len: 15
CDR3aa: CASSALAGGQYEQYF
CDR3nt: TGTGCCAGCAGTGCCCTAGCGGGGGGTCAATACGAGCAGTACTTC

v_gene: TRBV28
d_gene: TRBD1
j_gene: TRBJ1-2
len: 16
CDR3aa: CASSLQGAPPNYGYTF
CDR3nt: TGTGCCAGCAGCCTACAGGGGGCGCCTCCAAACTATGGCTACACCTTC

v_gene: TRBV6-5
d_gene: .
j_gene: TRBJ2-7
len: 13
CDR3aa: CASSLTDPYEQYF
CDR3nt: TGTGCCAGCAGCCTAACAGATCCCTACGAGCAGTACTTC

v_gene: TRBV4-1
d_gene: .
j_gene: TRBJ1-5
len: 16
CDR3aa: CASSPSSGQRNQPQHF
CDR3nt: TGCGCCAGCAGCCCCTCGTCAGGTCAGAGAAATCAGCCCCAGCATTTT

v_gene: TRBV5-1
d_gene: TRBD1
j_gene: TRBJ1-1
len: 16
CDR3aa: CASSTGTGFMNTEAFF
CDR3nt: TGCGCCAGCAGCACCGGGACAGGGTTTATGAACACTGAAGCTTTCTTT

v_gene: TRBV28
d_gene: .
j_gene: TRBJ2-7
len: 13
CDR3aa: CASSLWQGYEQYF
CDR3nt: TGTGCCAGCAGTTTATGGCAGGGCTACGAGCAGTACTTC

v_gene: TRBV6-5
d_gene: .
j_gene: TRBJ2-7
len: 15
CDR3aa: CASSYGGGPVYEQYF
CDR3nt: TGTGCCAGCAGTTACGGCGGGGGCCCAGTCTACGAGCAGTACTTC

v_gene: TRBV6-5
d_gene: TRBD1
j_gene: TRBJ1-6
len: 14
CDR3aa: CASNRQGAGSPLHF
CDR3nt: TGTGCCAGCAACCGACAGGGCGCAGGCTCACCCCTCCACTTT

v_gene: TRBV5-6
d_gene: .
j_gene: TRBJ1-4
len: 14
CDR3aa: CASTLGPGAEKLFF
CDR3nt: TGTGCCAGCACTCTGGGTCCCGGAGCTGAAAAACTGTTTTTT

v_gene: TRBV5-4
d_gene: .
j_gene: TRBJ2-7
len: 13
CDR3aa: CAGSMQRAYEQYF
CDR3nt: TGTGCCGGATCTATGCAACGGGCCTACGAGCAGTACTTC

v_gene: TRBV4-1
d_gene: TRBD1
j_gene: TRBJ1-1
len: 19
CDR3aa: CASSHSGTGAAQNNTEAFF
CDR3nt: TGCGCCAGCAGCCACTCCGGGACAGGGGCCGCTCAGAACAACACTGAAGCTTTCTTT

v_gene: TRBV7-9
d_gene: .
j_gene: TRBJ1-5
len: 14
CDR3aa: CASSSTGIGQPQHF
CDR3nt: TGTGCCAGCAGCTCGACAGGAATTGGTCAGCCCCAGCATTTT

v_gene: TRBV4-1
d_gene: .
j_gene: TRBJ1-4
len: 13
CDR3aa: CASSQDTEEKLFF
CDR3nt: TGCGCCAGCAGCCAAGACACGGAGGAAAAACTGTTTTTT

v_gene: TRBV11-2
d_gene: .
j_gene: TRBJ2-7
len: 13
CDR3aa: CASSLLTVEEQYF
CDR3nt: TGTGCCAGCAGCTTATTAACAGTGGAAGAGCAGTACTTC

v_gene: TRBV27
d_gene: .
j_gene: TRBJ2-1
len: 13
CDR3aa: CASSERSYNEQFF
CDR3nt: TGTGCCAGCAGTGAGAGGAGCTACAATGAGCAGTTCTTC

v_gene: TRBV7-2
d_gene: .
j_gene: TRBJ1-1
len: 15
CDR3aa: CASSLDRAAGTEAFF
CDR3nt: TGTGCCAGCAGCTTAGACAGGGCGGCGGGCACTGAAGCTTTCTTT

v_gene: TRBV7-2
d_gene: .
j_gene: TRBJ1-2
len: 13
CDR3aa: CASSLERGLGYTF
CDR3nt: TGTGCCAGCAGCTTAGAAAGGGGGTTAGGCTACACCTTC

v_gene: TRBV7-9
d_gene: .
j_gene: TRBJ1-1
len: 11
CDR3aa: CAPSPHTEAFF
CDR3nt: TGTGCCCCTTCTCCCCACACTGAAGCTTTCTTT

v_gene: TRBV27
d_gene: .
j_gene: TRBJ2-1
len: 14
CDR3aa: CASSLRDFPREQFF
CDR3nt: TGTGCCAGCAGTTTACGGGACTTCCCGCGGGAGCAGTTCTTC